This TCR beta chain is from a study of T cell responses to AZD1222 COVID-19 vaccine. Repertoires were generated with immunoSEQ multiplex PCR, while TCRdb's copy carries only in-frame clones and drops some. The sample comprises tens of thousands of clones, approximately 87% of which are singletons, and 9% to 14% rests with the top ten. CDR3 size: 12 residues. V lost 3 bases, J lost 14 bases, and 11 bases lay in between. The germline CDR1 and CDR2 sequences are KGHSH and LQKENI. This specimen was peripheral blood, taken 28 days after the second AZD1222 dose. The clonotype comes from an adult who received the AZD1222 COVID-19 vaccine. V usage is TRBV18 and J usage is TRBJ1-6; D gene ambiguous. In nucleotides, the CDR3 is TGTGCCAGCTCACCTAACGAGAGCACCCTCCACTTT. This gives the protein CASSPNESTLHF.